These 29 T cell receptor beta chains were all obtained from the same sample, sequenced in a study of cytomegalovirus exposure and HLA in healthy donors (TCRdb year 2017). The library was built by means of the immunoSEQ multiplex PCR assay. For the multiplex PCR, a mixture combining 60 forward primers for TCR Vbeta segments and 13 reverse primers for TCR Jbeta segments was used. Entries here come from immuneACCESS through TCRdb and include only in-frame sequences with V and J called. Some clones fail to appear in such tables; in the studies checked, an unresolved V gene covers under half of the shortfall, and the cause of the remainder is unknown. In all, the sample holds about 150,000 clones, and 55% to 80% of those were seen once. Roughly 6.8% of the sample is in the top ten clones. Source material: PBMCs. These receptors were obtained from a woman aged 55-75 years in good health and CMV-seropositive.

The CDR3 nucleotides are TGTGCCAGCAGCTTAGGGATCCTAGCCAACCAAGAGACCCAGTACTTC. Translated: CASSLGILANQETQYF. The chain combines TRBV7-7 with TRBJ2-5, with a weak D call TRBD2 (5 bases). The germline CDR1 and CDR2 sequences are SSHAT and FNYEAQ (reference sequence). V dropped 1 base and J dropped 0 bases, with 12 bases sitting between them. This CDR3 comprises 16 residues.

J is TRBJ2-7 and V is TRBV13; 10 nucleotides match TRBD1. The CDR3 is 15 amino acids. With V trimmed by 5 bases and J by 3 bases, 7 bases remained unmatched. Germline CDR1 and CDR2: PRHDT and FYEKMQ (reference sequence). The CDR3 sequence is CASSLGQGDVYEQYF. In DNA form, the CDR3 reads TGTGCCAGCAGCCTCGGACAGGGGGACGTCTACGAGCAGTACTTC.

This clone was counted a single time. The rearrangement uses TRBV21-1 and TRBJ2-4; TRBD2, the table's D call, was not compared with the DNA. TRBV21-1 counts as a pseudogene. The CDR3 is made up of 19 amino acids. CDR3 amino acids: CASSKRILRRGGAKNIQYF. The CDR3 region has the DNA TGTGCCAGCAGCAAAAGGATCCTAAGGCGGGGGGGAGCCAAAAACATTCAGTACTTC.

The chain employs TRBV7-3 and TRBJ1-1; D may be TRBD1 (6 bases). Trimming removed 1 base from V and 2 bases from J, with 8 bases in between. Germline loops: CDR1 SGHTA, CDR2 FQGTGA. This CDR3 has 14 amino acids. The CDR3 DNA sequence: TGTGCCAGCAGCTTAATTGGGGGCAACACTGAAGCTTTCTTT. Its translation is CASSLIGGNTEAFF.

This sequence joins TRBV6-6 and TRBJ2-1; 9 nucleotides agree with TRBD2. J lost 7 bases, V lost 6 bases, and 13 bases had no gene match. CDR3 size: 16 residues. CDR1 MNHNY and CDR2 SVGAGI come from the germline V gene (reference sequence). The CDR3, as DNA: TGTGCCAGCAGGGTCAGGCGGGAGGGCCGTTGGAATGAGCAGTTCTTC. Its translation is CASRVRREGRWNEQFF.

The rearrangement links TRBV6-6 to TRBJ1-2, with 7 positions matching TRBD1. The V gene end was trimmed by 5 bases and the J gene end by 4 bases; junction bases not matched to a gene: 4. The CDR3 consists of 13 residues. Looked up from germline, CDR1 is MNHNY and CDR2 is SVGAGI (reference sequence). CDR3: CASSGGTAYGYTF. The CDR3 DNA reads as TGTGCCAGCAGTGGCGGGACAGCCTATGGCTACACCTTC.

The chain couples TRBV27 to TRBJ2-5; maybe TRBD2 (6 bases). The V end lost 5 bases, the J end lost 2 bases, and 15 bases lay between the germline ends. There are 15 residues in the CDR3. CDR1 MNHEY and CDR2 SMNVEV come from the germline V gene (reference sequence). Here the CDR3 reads CASSTASGLQETQYF. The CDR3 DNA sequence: TGTGCCAGCAGTACGGCGTCGGGACTTCAAGAGACCCAGTACTTC.

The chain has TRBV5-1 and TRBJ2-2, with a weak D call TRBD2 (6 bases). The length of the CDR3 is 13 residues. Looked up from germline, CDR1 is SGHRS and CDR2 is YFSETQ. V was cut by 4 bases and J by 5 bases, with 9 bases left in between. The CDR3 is CASSVGRTGELFF. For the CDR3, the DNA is TGCGCCAGCAGCGTAGGGAGGACCGGGGAGCTGTTTTTT.

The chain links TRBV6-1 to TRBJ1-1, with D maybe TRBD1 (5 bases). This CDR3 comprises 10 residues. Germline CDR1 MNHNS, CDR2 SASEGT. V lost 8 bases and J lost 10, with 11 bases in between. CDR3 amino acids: CASLGLGAFF. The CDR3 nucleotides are TGTGCCAGCCTGGGGCTTGGAGCTTTCTTT.

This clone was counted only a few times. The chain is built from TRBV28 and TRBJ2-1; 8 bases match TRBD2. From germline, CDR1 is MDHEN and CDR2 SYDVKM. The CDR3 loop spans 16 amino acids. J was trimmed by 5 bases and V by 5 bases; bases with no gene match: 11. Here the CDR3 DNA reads TGTGCCAGCAGTCCCTCCGGCGGGAGGTGGGACAATGAGCAGTTCTTC. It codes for CASSPSGGRWDNEQFF.

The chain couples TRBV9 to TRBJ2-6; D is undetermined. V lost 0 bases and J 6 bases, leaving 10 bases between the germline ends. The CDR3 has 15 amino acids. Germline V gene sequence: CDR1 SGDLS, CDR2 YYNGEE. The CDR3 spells CASSVESVAANVLTF. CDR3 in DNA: TGTGCCAGCAGCGTAGAGAGTGTCGCGGCCAACGTCCTGACTTTC.

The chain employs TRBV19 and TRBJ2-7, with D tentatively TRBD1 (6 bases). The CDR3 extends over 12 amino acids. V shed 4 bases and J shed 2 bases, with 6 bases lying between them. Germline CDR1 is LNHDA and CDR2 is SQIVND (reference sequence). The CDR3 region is CASSNRAYEQYF. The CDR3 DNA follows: TGTGCCAGTAGTAACAGGGCCTACGAGCAGTACTTC.

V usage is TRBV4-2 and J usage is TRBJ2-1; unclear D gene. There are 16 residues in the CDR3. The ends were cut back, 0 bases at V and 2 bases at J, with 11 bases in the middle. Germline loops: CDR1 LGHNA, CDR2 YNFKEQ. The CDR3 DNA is TGTGCCAGCAGCCAAGATTACGGGTTCACCTACAATGAGCAGTTCTTC. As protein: CASSQDYGFTYNEQFF.

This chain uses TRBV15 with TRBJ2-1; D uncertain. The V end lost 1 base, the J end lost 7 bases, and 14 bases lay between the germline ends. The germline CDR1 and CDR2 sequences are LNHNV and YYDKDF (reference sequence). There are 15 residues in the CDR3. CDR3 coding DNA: TGTGCCACCAGCAGAGGCGGAAATGAGGCGAATGAGCAGTTCTTC. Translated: CATSRGGNEANEQFF.

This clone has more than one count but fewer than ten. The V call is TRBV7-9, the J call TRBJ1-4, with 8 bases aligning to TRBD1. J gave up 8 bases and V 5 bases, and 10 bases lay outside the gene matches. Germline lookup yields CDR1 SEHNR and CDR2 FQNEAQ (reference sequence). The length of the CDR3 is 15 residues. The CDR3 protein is CASSAETGEYEKLFF. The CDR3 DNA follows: TGTGCCAGCAGCGCGGAGACAGGGGAATACGAAAAACTGTTTTTT.

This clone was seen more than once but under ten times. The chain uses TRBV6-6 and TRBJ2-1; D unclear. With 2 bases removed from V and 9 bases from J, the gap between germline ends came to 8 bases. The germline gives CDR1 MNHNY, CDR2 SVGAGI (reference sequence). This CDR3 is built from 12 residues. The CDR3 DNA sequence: TGTGCCAGCAGTTACAGACTGGGTGAGCAGTTCTTC. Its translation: CASSYRLGEQFF.

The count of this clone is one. DNA for the CDR3: TGTGCCAGCAGCTTGGTGGCGGGATTCAATGAGCAGTTCTTC. This encodes CASSLVAGFNEQFF. The chain carries TRBV5-6 and TRBJ2-1; D possibly corresponds to TRBD2 (6 bases). Germline V lookup: CDR1 SGHDT, CDR2 YYEEEE. This CDR3 spans 14 amino acids. Trimming removed 0 bases at V and 6 bases at J, with 10 bases between.

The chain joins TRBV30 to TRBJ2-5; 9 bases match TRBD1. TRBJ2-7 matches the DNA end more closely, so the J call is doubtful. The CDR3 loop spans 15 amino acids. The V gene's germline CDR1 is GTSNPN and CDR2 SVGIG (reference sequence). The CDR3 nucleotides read TGTGCCTGGACCCCACAGGGGGCTTTAATCTACGAGCAGTACTTC. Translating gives CAWTPQGALIYEQYF.

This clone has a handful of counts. For the CDR3, the DNA is TGTGCCAGCAGCCCTGGGACTAGACGGGCCTACGAGCAGTACTTC. It translates to CASSPGTRRAYEQYF. The genes are TRBV5-6 and TRBJ2-7; 8 nucleotides agree with TRBD2. The CDR3 sequence is 15 residues long. Germline CDR1 reads SGHDT; CDR2 reads YYEEEE. V dropped 4 bases and J dropped 2; count of bases not matched to a gene: 8.

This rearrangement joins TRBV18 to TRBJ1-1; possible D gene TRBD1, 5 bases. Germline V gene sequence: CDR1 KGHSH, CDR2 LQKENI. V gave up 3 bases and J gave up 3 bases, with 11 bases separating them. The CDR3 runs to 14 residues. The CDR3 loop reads CASSPDSRDTEAFF. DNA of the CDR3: TGTGCCAGCTCACCCGACAGTAGAGACACTGAAGCTTTCTTT. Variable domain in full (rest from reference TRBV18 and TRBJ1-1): NAGVMQNPRHLVRRRGQEARLRCSPMKGHSHVYWYRQLPEEGLKFMVYLQKENIIDESGMPKERFSAEFPKEGPSILRIQQVVRGDSAAYFCASSPDSRDTEAFFGQGTRLTVV.

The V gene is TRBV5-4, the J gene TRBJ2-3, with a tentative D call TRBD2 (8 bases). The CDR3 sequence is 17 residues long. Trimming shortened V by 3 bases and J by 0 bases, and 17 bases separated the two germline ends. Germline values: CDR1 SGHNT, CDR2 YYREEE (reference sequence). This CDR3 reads CASSSGGAGGSTDTQYF. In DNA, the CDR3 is TGTGCCAGCAGCTCGGGGGGGGCAGGGGGGAGCACAGATACGCAGTATTTT.

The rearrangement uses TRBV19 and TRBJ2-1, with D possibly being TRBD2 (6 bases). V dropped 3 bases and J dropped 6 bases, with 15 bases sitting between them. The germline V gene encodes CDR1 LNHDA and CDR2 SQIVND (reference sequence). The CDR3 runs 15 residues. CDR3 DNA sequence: TGTGCCAGTAGTATGATGGGAGGCTCACTCAATGAGCAGTTCTTC. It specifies CASSMMGGSLNEQFF.

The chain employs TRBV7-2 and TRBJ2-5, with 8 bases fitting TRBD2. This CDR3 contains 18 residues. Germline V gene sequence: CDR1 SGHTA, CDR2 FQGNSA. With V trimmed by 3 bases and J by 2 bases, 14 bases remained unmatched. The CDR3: CASSFPPGTSALQETQYF. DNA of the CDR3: TGTGCCAGCAGCTTCCCGCCCGGGACTAGTGCCCTACAAGAGACCCAGTACTTC.

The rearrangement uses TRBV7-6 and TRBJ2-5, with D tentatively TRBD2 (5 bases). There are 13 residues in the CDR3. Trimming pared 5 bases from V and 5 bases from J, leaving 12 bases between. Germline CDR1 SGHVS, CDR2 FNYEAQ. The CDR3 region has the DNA TGTGCCAGCAGCCCAAGCAGGAGGGAGACCCAGTACTTC. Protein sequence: CASSPSRRETQYF.

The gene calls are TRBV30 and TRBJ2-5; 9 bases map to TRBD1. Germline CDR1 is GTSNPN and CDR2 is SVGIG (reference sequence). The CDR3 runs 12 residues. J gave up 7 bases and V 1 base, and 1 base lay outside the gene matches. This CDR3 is CAWSGQGGTQYF. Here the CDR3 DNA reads TGTGCCTGGAGTGGACAGGGGGGGACCCAGTACTTC.

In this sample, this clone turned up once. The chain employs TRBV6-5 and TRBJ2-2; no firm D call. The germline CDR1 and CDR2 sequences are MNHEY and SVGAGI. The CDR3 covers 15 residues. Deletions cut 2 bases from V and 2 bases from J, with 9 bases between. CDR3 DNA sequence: TGTGCCAGCAGTTACACAGCCATAAACACCGGGGAGCTGTTTTTT. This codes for CASSYTAINTGELFF.

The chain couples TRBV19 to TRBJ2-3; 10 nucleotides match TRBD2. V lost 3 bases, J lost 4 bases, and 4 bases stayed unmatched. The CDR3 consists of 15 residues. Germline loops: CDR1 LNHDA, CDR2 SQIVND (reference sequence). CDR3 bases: TGTGCCAGTAGTATCCTAGCGGGAGTATCAGATACGCAGTATTTT. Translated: CASSILAGVSDTQYF.

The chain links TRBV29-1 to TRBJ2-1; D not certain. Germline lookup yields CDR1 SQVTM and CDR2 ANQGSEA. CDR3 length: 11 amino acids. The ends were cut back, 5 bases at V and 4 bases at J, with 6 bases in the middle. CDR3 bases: TGCAGCGTTTTTTATTACAATGAGCAGTTCTTC. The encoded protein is CSVFYYNEQFF.

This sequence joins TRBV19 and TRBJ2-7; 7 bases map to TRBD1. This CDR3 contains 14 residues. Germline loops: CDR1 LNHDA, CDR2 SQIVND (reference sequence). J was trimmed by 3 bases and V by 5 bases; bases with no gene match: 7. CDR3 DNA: TGTGCCAGTAGTCCCCCAGGGGGTTTCTACGAGCAGTACTTC. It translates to CASSPPGGFYEQYF.